This note documents a single T cell receptor (beta chain) sequence. The antigen remains unidentified. The assay was immunoSEQ multiplex PCR, and TCRdb's table has in-frame clones only and misses some. The sample lists 55,000 to 80,000 clones, roughly 75% occurring once. This sample is part of a study of radiotherapy plus CTLA-4 blockade in lung cancer. Looking at the study overall: Objective responses were recorded in more than 15% of patients, with disease control recorded in 25% to 40%.

V was shortened by 1 base and J by 5 bases, with 11 bases between the two germline ends. There are 14 residues in the CDR3. In germline, CDR1 is KGHSH, CDR2 LQKENI. In chemo-refractory metastatic non-small-cell lung cancer, patients got ipilimumab CTLA-4 blockade together with focal radiation. Study observations and caveats: Early clonal dynamics of blood T cells, together with interferon-beta, were reported as the best response predictor. TCR clones originating in tumors grew in number in blood after radiotherapy plus ipilimumab.

The sequence derives from a human donor with non-small cell lung cancer who had a complete response to radiotherapy plus ipilimumab. The rearrangement links TRBV18 to TRBJ1-1; D possibly corresponds to TRBD1 (5 bases). This specimen was peripheral blood, taken from a patient treated with radiotherapy plus ipilimumab. As DNA, the CDR3 is TGTGCCAGCTCACCACAGGGGAAAGGGACTGAAGCTTTCTTT. This sequence encodes CASSPQGKGTEAFF.